This T cell receptor (beta chain) was sequenced during a study of cytomegalovirus exposure and HLA in healthy donors. V lost 3 bases and J lost 8; bases outside the gene matches: 5. The CDR3 contains 13 residues. Germline V gene data show CDR1 as MDHEN and CDR2 as SYDVKM. The PCR used 60 Vbeta and 13 Jbeta primers. TCRdb keeps only in-frame clones here, not all; method: immunoSEQ multiplex PCR. The data show roughly 100,000 clones, with 70% to 80% seen just once and roughly 1.9% held by the top ten. This chain connects TRBV28 to TRBJ1-1; 8 bases agree with TRBD1. Sequencing was carried out using PBMCs. The sequence was obtained from a man aged 25 to 45 in good health and CMV-seronegative. Here the CDR3 reads CASSLMRTGEAFF. DNA of the CDR3: TGTGCCAGCAGTTTGATGAGGACAGGGGAAGCTTTCTTT.